This is a list of T cell receptor beta chains from one sample in a study of T cell responses to AZD1222 COVID-19 vaccine. Libraries were prepared by immunoSEQ multiplex PCR; TCRdb keeps only in-frame clonotypes and omits some of them. The data contain approximately 200,000 clones, roughly 90% of them singletons. The sample was peripheral blood, taken 28 days after the second AZD1222 dose. All receptors come from an adult who received the AZD1222 COVID-19 vaccine. Both conserved end residues are part of each CDR3. The D gene is left open where the match is weak. Clone size, where shown, is once, few, many, or a class for clones that have expanded.

NA TRBJ1-2 NA TRBV24-1 TGTGCCACCAGTGATCGGGGGACGGGGAACTATGGCTACACCTTC CATSDRGTGNYGYTF
NA TRBJ1-2 NA TRBV28 TGTGCCAGCAGCTCAGGCCCTAGGGGCTACACCTTC CASSSGPRGYTF
NA TRBJ2-7 NA TRBV30 TGTGCCTGGAGCCTCTATGGTCGCGAGCAGTACTTC CAWSLYGREQYF
NA TRBJ1-2 NA TRBV19 TGTGCCAGTACCTCAAAAGGGTTTGGCTACACCTTC CASTSKGFGYTF
NA TRBJ1-1 NA TRBV30 TGTGCCTGGAGTTTCAGGACCCGGTCCACTGAAGCTTTCTTT CAWSFRTRSTEAFF
NA TRBJ1-1 TRBD1 TRBV5-6 TGTGCCAGCAGCTTACAGGGGATCGACACTGAAGCTTTCTTT CASSLQGIDTEAFF
NA TRBJ2-7 TRBD2 TRBV15 TGTGCCACCAGCAGAGAGCTAGCGGCCTACGAGCAGTACTTC CATSRELAAYEQYF
NA TRBJ1-3 NA TRBV6-5 TGTGCCAGCAGTTACTCGCGAGGGGCGTCGGGAAACACCATATATTTT CASSYSRGASGNTIYF
NA TRBJ2-1 TRBD2 TRBV7-8 TGTGCCAGCAGATGGACTAGCGGGATGGAGGAGCAGTTCTTC CASRWTSGMEEQFF
NA TRBJ2-2 TRBD2 TRBV19 TGTGCCAGTAGTCAAACTAGCGGGAGGGGTTACGGGGAGCTGTTTTTT CASSQTSGRGYGELFF
few TRBJ2-1 TRBD1 TRBV5-1 TGCGCCAGCAGCTCATGGGACAGGGGGCGCCCGGAGCAGTTCTTC CASSSWDRGRPEQFF
once TRBJ2-1 TRBD1 TRBV18 TGTGCCAGCTCACCTCCGGGACAGGGGTGGTATGAGCAGTTCTTC CASSPPGQGWYEQFF
NA TRBJ1-2 TRBD1 TRBV7-3 TGTGCCAGCAGCCCGTTTCCGGGACAGGGGGCATACGGCTACACCTTC CASSPFPGQGAYGYTF
NA TRBJ1-5 TRBD1 TRBV9 TGTGCCAGCAGCGCCGCAGGGGGCAGCCAGCCCCAGCATTTT CASSAAGGSQPQHF
NA TRBJ2-5 TRBD1 TRBV5-1 TGCGCCAGCAGCTTGGAACCTGACAGGGGGCGAGAGACCCAGTACTTC CASSLEPDRGRETQYF
NA TRBJ1-2 NA TRBV30 TGTGCCTGGTATTCAGAGGTCAAGAGGGGCTACACCTTC CAWYSEVKRGYTF
few TRBJ1-4 NA TRBV5-1 TGCGCCAGCAGCTTGGATCTGACCTCTAATGAAAAACTGTTTTTT CASSLDLTSNEKLFF
NA TRBJ2-7 TRBD2 TRBV5-6 TGTGCCAGCAGCCAGGGGGGACTAGCGGTCTACGAGCAGTACTTC CASSQGGLAVYEQYF
NA TRBJ2-1 NA TRBV28 TGTGCCAGCACCACTGGGGGGAGAGCCTACAATGAGCAGTTCTTC CASTTGGRAYNEQFF
NA TRBJ2-1 NA TRBV19 TGTGCCAGTAGTATGGGAGGGGGCACCGGTGAGCAGTTCTTC CASSMGGGTGEQFF
medium-sized TRBJ2-1 NA TRBV28 TGTGCCAGCAGTTTAGTAGCGGAGTTCTACAATGAGCAGTTCTTC CASSLVAEFYNEQFF
NA TRBJ1-3 TRBD1 TRBV10-3 TGTGCCATCAGTGGGACAGGCTCTGGAAACACCATATATTTT CAISGTGSGNTIYF
NA TRBJ2-6 NA TRBV19 TGTGCCAGTAGTCACGACAGTTTTAATCCTGGGGCCAACGTCCTGACTTTC CASSHDSFNPGANVLTF
NA TRBJ2-1 NA TRBV5-1 TGCGCCAGCAGCGGCGGGGACATTGTTAATGAGCAGTTCTTC CASSGGDIVNEQFF
NA TRBJ2-2 NA TRBV11-2 TGTGCCAGCAGCAAGGACAGAGTTTGGGGGGAGCTGTTTTTT CASSKDRVWGELFF
NA TRBJ2-3 NA TRBV5-4 TGTGCCAGCAGCTTGGCTCCATATCGGGTTGGGGGGCGTTCGATAGATACGCAGTATTTT CASSLAPYRVGGRSIDTQYF
NA TRBJ2-7 NA TRBV7-6 TGTGCCAGCAGCTCCGATATATCCCCCCCAGGGGCCCCCTCCTACGAGCAGTACTTC CASSSDISPPGAPSYEQYF
NA TRBJ1-5 NA TRBV4-1 TGCGCCAGCAGCCAAGAACCAGGGTGGTCTCAGCCCCAGCATTTT CASSQEPGWSQPQHF
NA TRBJ1-5 NA TRBV27 TGTGCCAGCGGACGGTTCAATCAGCCCCAGCATTTT CASGRFNQPQHF
NA TRBJ2-7 NA TRBV19 TGTGCCAGTAGTATAGGGGATTCCTACGAGCAGTACTTC CASSIGDSYEQYF
NA TRBJ2-1 TRBD2 TRBV5-1 TGCGCCAGCAGCTTGGGGACTAGCGGGAACCTTGAGCAGTTCTTC CASSLGTSGNLEQFF
NA TRBJ2-7 NA TRBV7-2 TGTGCCAGCAGCTTTAACTCCTTTTGGGACAATACCTACGAGCAGTACTTC CASSFNSFWDNTYEQYF
NA TRBJ1-2 NA TRBV2 TGTGCCAGCGGAGCCGCGAACTATGGCTACACCTTC CASGAANYGYTF
NA TRBJ2-3 NA TRBV5-1 TGCGCCAGCAGCTCCGCCGGGCGCACAGATACGCAGTATTTT CASSSAGRTDTQYF
NA TRBJ2-5 NA TRBV7-3 TGTGCCAGCAGCTCCATGGAGGGACCCCAAGAGACCCAGTACTTC CASSSMEGPQETQYF
once TRBJ1-2 TRBD1 TRBV9 TGTGCCAGCAGCAGGGACAGTTACTATGGCTACACCTTC CASSRDSYYGYTF
NA TRBJ2-2 NA TRBV7-2 TGTGCCAGCAGCTACGCGGGCACCGGGGAGCTGTTTTTT CASSYAGTGELFF
NA TRBJ2-1 NA TRBV10-3 TGTGCCATCAGCAGACAGGGACTGGACAATGAGCAGTTCTTC CAISRQGLDNEQFF
NA TRBJ1-5 NA TRBV7-9 TGTGCCAGCAGCTCCGGGACGCCTCAACAATGGGGCAATCAGCCCCAGCATTTT CASSSGTPQQWGNQPQHF
NA TRBJ2-7 TRBD1 TRBV9 TGTGCCAGCAGCGTAGGGGACAGCGCTACCTACGAGCAGTACTTC CASSVGDSATYEQYF
NA TRBJ2-7 NA TRBV27 TGTGCCAGCAAGCCCTCTCGTTGGGGCGCGGACTACTACGAGCAGTACTTC CASKPSRWGADYYEQYF
NA TRBJ2-7 NA TRBV7-2 TGTGCCAGCAGCCAAAGACTAGTCCCCTACGAGCAGTACTTC CASSQRLVPYEQYF
NA TRBJ1-2 NA TRBV28 TGTGCCAGCCGAAAAGGGGGTAACTATGGCTACACCTTC CASRKGGNYGYTF
NA TRBJ2-1 NA TRBV5-4 TGTGCCAGCACCTCGGGGGGGACAGGGAACGTAGTAGAGCAGTTCTTC CASTSGGTGNVVEQFF
NA TRBJ2-7 TRBD2 TRBV7-9 TGTGCCAGCAGCTTAAAAGGTTCTAGCGGGAGTGGGGGCTACGAGCAGTACTTC CASSLKGSSGSGGYEQYF
NA TRBJ2-2 TRBD1 TRBV11-2 TGTGCCAGCAGCCTCCGGGACAGGGTGACCGGGGAGCTGTTTTTT CASSLRDRVTGELFF
NA TRBJ2-1 NA TRBV15 TGTGCCACCAGCAGAGATAAAGGGAGTAGCTCCTACAATGAGCAGTTCTTC CATSRDKGSSSYNEQFF
NA TRBJ2-2 TRBD1 TRBV19 TGTGCCAGTAGTATAGGACAGGGGAACACCGGGGAGCTGTTTTTT CASSIGQGNTGELFF
NA TRBJ1-3 NA TRBV3-1/TRBV3-2 TGTGCCAGCAGCCCCCGGGACGCGGGAAACACCATATATTTT CASSPRDAGNTIYF
NA TRBJ2-6 NA TRBV15 TGTGCCACCAGCAGCCGCGCCGGAGCTGGGGCCAACGTCCTGACTTTC CATSSRAGAGANVLTF
NA TRBJ1-1 TRBD1 TRBV27 TGTGCCAGCAGACGGACAGGGGGCAAGAACACTGAAGCTTTCTTT CASRRTGGKNTEAFF